A selection of T cell receptor beta chains follows, all from one sample in a study of blood T cell repertoires in COVID-19. Method: immunoSEQ multiplex PCR; TCRdb's copy keeps in-frame clones and lacks some. The data show roughly 280,000 clones, 70% to 90% seen once. Sequencing was done on a sample of peripheral blood. The receptors here all came from a man between 60 and 75 years old who had recovered from COVID-19. CDR3s include the opening cysteine and the closing phenylalanine or tryptophan. The D gene is left open where the match is weak. Some rows have no size entry. The others give once, few or many, or a class for an expanded clone.

D: TRBD2; V: TRBV7-2; size: once; J: TRBJ2-3; DNA: TGTGCCAGCAGCAATCCGGGACTAGCGGGAGGTAGCACAGATACGCAGTATTTT; CDR3: CASSNPGLAGGSTDTQYF
D: NA; V: TRBV18; size: NA; J: TRBJ1-5; DNA: TGTGCCAGCTCACGCGGCAGGGCCGACAATCAGCCCCAGCATTTT; CDR3: CASSRGRADNQPQHF
D: NA; V: TRBV9; size: NA; J: TRBJ2-1; DNA: TGTGCCAGCAGCGTTTCGCAGATGTACAATGAGCAGTTCTTC; CDR3: CASSVSQMYNEQFF
D: NA; V: TRBV18; size: NA; J: TRBJ1-2; DNA: TGTGCCAGCTCACCCACTGCGGGGGATTACTATGGCTACACCTTC; CDR3: CASSPTAGDYYGYTF
D: TRBD1; V: TRBV27; size: NA; J: TRBJ1-4; DNA: TGTGCCAGCAATCCGACAGGGGGCGGCGAAAAACTGTTTTTT; CDR3: CASNPTGGGEKLFF
D: TRBD1; V: TRBV5-1; size: once; J: TRBJ1-2; DNA: TGCGCCAGCAGCCAGAAAGGGGCAGGGGGCCACTATGGCTACACCTTC; CDR3: CASSQKGAGGHYGYTF
D: TRBD1; V: TRBV5-8; size: few; J: TRBJ1-5; DNA: TGTGCCAGCAGCTTCTGGGGAAGGGGGCGCAATCAGCCCCAGCATTTT; CDR3: CASSFWGRGRNQPQHF
D: NA; V: TRBV18; size: few; J: TRBJ2-2; DNA: TGTGCCAGCTCAGGGGGCTTGACCGGGGAGCTGTTTTTT; CDR3: CASSGGLTGELFF
D: NA; V: TRBV28; size: once; J: TRBJ1-6; DNA: TGTGCCAGCGGTGGGGGGAGCTCCTATAATTCACCCCTCCACTTT; CDR3: CASGGGSSYNSPLHF
D: NA; V: TRBV7-6; size: NA; J: TRBJ1-5; DNA: TGTGCCAGCAGCCCCGACGGGGTTCAGCCCCAGCATTTT; CDR3: CASSPDGVQPQHF
D: NA; V: TRBV7-9; size: NA; J: TRBJ2-5; DNA: TGTGCCAGCAGCCGTGGGGGGTCAGAGACCCAGTACTTC; CDR3: CASSRGGSETQYF